This T cell receptor (beta chain) stems from a study of response to subunit inactivated influenza vaccine. Notes on the study in general: Seasonal influenza vaccination, on each occasion, was suggested by the authors to recruit few new T cells.

TCRdb processed the RT-PCR reads anew with MiXCR; each CDR3 protein has one entry. The sample holds about 310,000 distinct CDR3 sequences, 21% seen once. The CDR3 is made up of 14 amino acids. The germline CDR1 and CDR2 sequences are SGHNT and YYREEE (reference sequence). The V and J ends lost 2 bases and 2 bases respectively, with 10 bases between them. A remark on this clonotype: Its specificity is not known.

The source of this sequence is a man aged 45 to 70 who received an inactivated influenza vaccine. The input for sequencing was PBMCs from blood, taken less than 22 months after vaccination. The rearrangement uses TRBV5-4 and TRBJ1-1, with D possibly TRBD1 on 5 matching bases. This CDR3 reads CASSFPRANTEAFF. In DNA form, the CDR3 reads TGTGCCAGCAGCTTTCCCAGGGCTAACACTGAAGCTTTCTTT.